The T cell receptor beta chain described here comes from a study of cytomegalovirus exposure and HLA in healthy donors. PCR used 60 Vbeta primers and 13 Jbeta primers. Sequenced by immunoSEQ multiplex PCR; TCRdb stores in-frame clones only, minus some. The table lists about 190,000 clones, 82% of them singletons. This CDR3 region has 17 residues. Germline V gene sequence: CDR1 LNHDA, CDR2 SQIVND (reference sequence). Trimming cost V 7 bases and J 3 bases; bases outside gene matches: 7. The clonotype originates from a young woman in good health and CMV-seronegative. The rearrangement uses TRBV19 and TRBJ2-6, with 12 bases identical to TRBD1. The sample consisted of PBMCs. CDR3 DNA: TGTGCCAGTATCGGGACAGGGGGCGTCTTTGGGGCCAACGTCCTGACTTTC. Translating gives CASIGTGGVFGANVLTF.